Listed here are 4 T cell receptor beta chains from one sample, sequenced in a study of blood T cell repertoires in COVID-19. TCRdb's copy holds only in-frame clones and misses some; the assay was immunoSEQ multiplex PCR. The table has a few hundred thousand clones, 87% seen once. Source material: PBMCs or T cells enriched from blood (not recorded which). These receptors were taken from a man aged 35 to 55 in a cohort exposed to, infected with or recovered from COVID-19 (not recorded which).

The CDR3 DNA reads TGTGCCAGTAGCAAGACTAGCGGGAGTAGGAATTATGTGACCCAGTACTTC. Protein: CASSKTSGSRNYVTQYF. The genes are TRBV19 and TRBJ2-5; 12 positions match TRBD2. Germline lookup yields CDR1 LNHDA and CDR2 SQIVND (reference sequence). This CDR3 has 17 amino acids. With 6 bases clipped from V and 7 bases from J, the junction kept 15 bases outside the gene matches.

The rearrangement joins TRBV5-1 to TRBJ2-5; D possibly corresponds to TRBD2 (6 bases). V lost 0 bases, J lost 2 bases, and 11 bases lay in between. CDR3 length: 15 residues. Per germline, CDR1 SGHRS and CDR2 YFSETQ. CDR3 in DNA: TGCGCCAGCAGCTTGGAGTTTGCGGGACAAGAGACCCAGTACTTC. Amino acids: CASSLEFAGQETQYF.

The chain uses TRBV29-1 and TRBJ2-7; TRBD2 matches at 9 bases. The CDR3 consists of 13 residues. Germline lookup yields CDR1 SQVTM and CDR2 ANQGSEA. V trimming: 6 bases; J trimming: 6 bases; junction bases outside the gene matches: 9. The chain's CDR3 is CSVRGTSRSEQYF. DNA for the CDR3: TGCAGCGTCCGAGGGACTAGCAGGAGCGAGCAGTACTTC.

The chain couples TRBV28 to TRBJ1-2; TRBD1 matches 8 bases. CDR3 length equals 13 residues. Trimming cost V 8 bases and J 7 bases; bases outside gene matches: 9. Germline V lookup: CDR1 MDHEN, CDR2 SYDVKM. CDR3 residues: CASGPGGRGGYTF. The DNA of the CDR3 is TGTGCCAGCGGCCCAGGGGGCAGAGGTGGCTACACCTTC.